This T cell receptor beta chain is drawn from a study of cytomegalovirus exposure and HLA in healthy donors. Regarding the study as a whole: In a later analysis, most CMV-associated TCR beta chains appeared HLA-restricted.

Germline CDR1 MNHNY, CDR2 SVGAGI (reference sequence). The CDR3 has 13 amino acids. Trimming removed 9 bases at V and 6 bases at J, with 16 bases between. PCR used 60 Vbeta primers and 13 Jbeta primers. Original handling: In a later analysis, of around 80 million unique beta chains, 9 million to 11 million appeared in at least two donors. Libraries were prepared by immunoSEQ multiplex PCR; TCRdb keeps only in-frame clonotypes and omits some of them. That table supplies the V and J calls and clone size; D and trimming were determined from the DNA. The table shows 200,000 or so clones, with 84% occurring only once. Remarks on this clone: Its specificity is not known.

Healthy bone marrow donors supplied every sample. Material: PBMCs. This receptor was identified in a boy younger than 18 in good health and CMV-seronegative. V usage is TRBV6-6 and J usage is TRBJ2-3; possibly TRBD2 for D (5 bases). The CDR3, as DNA: TGTGCCAGTGGGGAGATGCGGTTGGATACGCAGTATTTT. This codes for CASGEMRLDTQYF.